The sequence of this T cell receptor (beta chain) was determined in a study of blood T cells in healthy people across ages (dated by TCRdb to 2014 to 2015). Some background on the complete study: In model experiments, roughly one uniquely barcoded TCR beta cDNA molecule per two T cells was captured by template switching. Age-related changes in TCR beta repertoire diversity were measured in the study by deep sequencing normalized with unique cDNA molecular identifiers. The donors were divided into four age groups: young (average 16 years), middle-aged (about 39), aged (roughly 66) and long-lived (about 90). To avoid experimental bias, donors of different ages were distributed randomly across sequencing lanes. Using the same blood draw, the study looked at two additional independent replicas of 1 million unique cDNA reads for two donors, one aged 18 to 30 and the other aged 80 or older. Study-wide conclusions, independent of this receptor: Since profiling was done on bulk unsorted PBMCs, naive and antigen-experienced compartments could not be conclusively compared. Estimates of total diversity from one million sequenced T cells were regarded as lower bounds and underestimates. The percentage of naive T cells measured by flow cytometry correlated strongly with observed TCR beta diversity. Compared with the aged group, the long-lived group had more naive CD4+ T cells, fewer expanded clones and increased TCR diversity, a pattern suggesting age selection. Observed TCR beta diversity per million T cells fell roughly linearly with age, and a significant reduction was already apparent by age around 40. Because donor CMV infection status was unknown, age-related changes in expanded clonotypes were potentially confounded.

The library relied on 5' RACE. The instrument was an Illumina HiSeq 2500. A second PCR of roughly 6 to 12 cycles was performed with a sample-barcoded 5' primer and a J-beta primer mix. A template-switch 5' adaptor carrying 12 random nucleotides introduced a unique molecular identifier onto each TCR beta cDNA molecule. Each sample yielded at least 2.5 million CDR3-containing paired-end reads. The Mint cDNA synthesis kit, primed by a TRBC-specific oligonucleotide, was used to synthesize first-strand cDNA from all RNA. Following uracil-DNA glycosylase treatment, all cDNA underwent a first 18-cycle PCR with the universal primers M1SS and BC2_uni_R. The authors processed their data as follows. Normalization of each sample was performed by random selection of 1 million high-quality reads, each carrying a distinct molecular identifier. Reads sharing molecular identifiers were discarded rather than binned into consensus sequences. CDR3 identification, clonotype clustering and error correction used MiTCR with a Q25 quality threshold and the strictest error-elimination algorithm. Lower-bound total TCR beta diversity was estimated with a nonparametric unseen species model using Euler transformation. Clones were called with MiXCR by TCRdb after fastp trimmed the public reads at Q25, and only in-frame beta chains were retained. CDR3 protein sequences are deduplicated, and each keeps its most common genes and DNA. None of the V and J calls come from the authors' own analysis; TCRdb made them. The sample records around 790,000 distinct CDR3 sequences, 44% of which are singletons. The ten largest make up roughly a fifth of the sample.

This clonotype was detected only once. This clone's antigen is unknown. The sample holds no much larger clone one base away, and base qualities are not on file. A single read is weak support. Including the terminal cysteine and phenylalanine, the CDR3 comprises 12 residues. The DNA shown is the 36-base CDR3, in frame from base 1. The trim is 0 bases for V and 11 bases for J, with a gap of 10 bases between the germline ends. CDR1 is given as SGDLS and CDR2 as YYNGEE, both from the germline V gene. The donors were a few dozen Caucasian individuals from Russia, aged roughly 6 to 95 years, who were systemically healthy. Roughly 10 milliliters of peripheral blood were collected from each donor into EDTA-treated Vacutainer tubes. Ficoll-Paque density-gradient centrifugation was used to isolate PBMCs, with at least 6.5 million per sample. Total RNA was extracted from PBMCs with Trizol reagent, with at least 6 micrograms obtained per sample. For every donor, an aliquot of PBMCs went through flow cytometry to measure the percentages of naive CD45RAhigh/CD27high T cells.

The receptor was isolated from a man between 60 and 70 years old in good health. Here the chain combines TRBV9 and TRBJ2-3, with the D gene not confidently named. Specimen: blood. The CDR3: CASSVVQDEQYF. The nucleotide sequence is given as TGTGCCAGCAGCGTAGTTCAGGATGAGCAGTATTTT. The full variable domain, with segments outside the CDR3 supplied by the reference TRBV9 and TRBJ2-3 proteins, appears as DSGVTQTPKHLITATGQRVTLRCSPRSGDLSVYWYQQSLDQGLQFLIQYYNGEERAKGNILERFSAQQFPDLHSELNLSSLELGDSALYFCASSVVQDEQYFGPGTRLTVL.